Below are 31 T cell receptor beta chains sequenced from a single sample in a study of shared T cell receptors in the human thymus (dated by TCRdb to about 2021). The library came from the immunoSEQ multiplex PCR assay. Here the immuneACCESS table is served through TCRdb, limited to in-frame sequences with V and J called. Missing clones are a known gap in these copies; in checked studies unresolved V genes cover under half, and the rest lacks a known reason. The sample table records hundreds of thousands of clones; roughly 90% of these occur just once. The ten largest clonotypes hold around 0.0099% of the sample. The same sample was also studied in work on human thymus T cells.

Material for sequencing was thymocytes. The origin of the receptors is a boy younger than two with a congenital heart defect. Donor details come from another sample of the same person, matched by shared clones.

J is TRBJ2-3 and V is TRBV4-1; TRBD2 matches 9 bases. V lost 3 bases, J lost 2 bases, and 6 bases stayed unmatched. CDR3 size: 16 residues. Looked up from germline, CDR1 is MGHRA and CDR2 is YSYEKL. CDR3 loop: CASSHPGTSLTDTQYF. The CDR3 DNA is TGCGCCAGCAGCCACCCCGGGACTAGCCTCACAGATACGCAGTATTTT.

The CDR3 nucleotides read TGCGCCAGCAGCCAACAGGGGGCAGAGACCCAGTACTTC. Amino acid sequence: CASSQQGAETQYF. The chain uses TRBV5-1 and TRBJ2-5, with 9 bases aligning to TRBD1. The CDR3 totals 13 residues. V gave up 4 bases and J gave up 4 bases; unmatched junction bases: 2. Germline lookup yields CDR1 SGHRS and CDR2 YFSETQ.

The DNA of the CDR3 is TGTGCCAGCTCCGACAGGGACGAGACGAACACTGAAGCTTTCTTT. Translation: CASSDRDETNTEAFF. The chain is built from TRBV19 and TRBJ1-1; 7 bases match TRBD1. With 9 bases clipped from V and 1 base from J, the junction kept 11 bases outside the gene matches. The length of the CDR3 is 15 residues. Germline CDR1 reads LNHDA; CDR2 reads SQIVND (reference sequence).

The chain is built from TRBV11-2 and TRBJ1-3; D is unclear. The CDR3 has 17 amino acids. In germline, CDR1 is SGHAT, CDR2 FQNNGV. Trimming left V 1 base short and J 0 bases short, with 13 bases between. CDR3 in DNA: TGTGCCAGCAGCTTAGCTTCCGGAGTCTCCTCTGGAAACACCATATATTTT. The encoded protein is CASSLASGVSSGNTIYF.

The J gene is TRBJ1-2, the V gene TRBV5-6; the D is unclear. Per germline, CDR1 SGHDT and CDR2 YYEEEE. This CDR3 region has 13 residues. Trimming stripped 4 bases from V and 8 bases from J, with 15 bases between. CDR3 coding DNA: TGTGCCAGCAGCCTACGGCCCCCAGGAGGCTACACCTTC. It encodes CASSLRPPGGYTF.

The chain carries TRBV25-1 and TRBJ1-3; TRBD1 might be the D (5 bases). Trimming removed 3 bases at V and 3 bases at J, with 9 bases between. The CDR3 has 14 amino acids. The germline CDR1 and CDR2 sequences are MGHDK and SYGVNS. The CDR3 DNA reads as TGTGCCAGCAGTGATAGGACACTTGGAAACACCATATATTTT. This translates into CASSDRTLGNTIYF.

The chain employs TRBV4-2 and TRBJ1-2; TRBD1 matches at 7 bases. Unmatched junction bases numbered 11, after V lost 2 bases and J lost 8 bases. Per germline, CDR1 LGHNA and CDR2 YNFKEQ. The CDR3 covers 15 residues. Here the CDR3 reads CASSQKKTGNGGYTF. The CDR3, as DNA: TGTGCCAGCAGCCAAAAAAAGACAGGGAACGGAGGCTACACCTTC.

The chain joins TRBV27 to TRBJ2-7, with 11 bases aligning to TRBD2. The CDR3 contains 19 residues. V trimming: 5 bases; J trimming: 3 bases; junction bases outside the gene matches: 18. In germline, CDR1 is MNHEY, CDR2 SMNVEV (reference sequence). CDR3 sequence (DNA): TGTGCCAGCAGTCTAAGGGCCAGTCCCGGGACTAGCGGTCGCTACGAGCAGTACTTC. Its protein product is CASSLRASPGTSGRYEQYF.

The chain couples TRBV2 to TRBJ2-7, with 10 bases lining up with TRBD2. The CDR3 is 15 residues long. Germline CDR1 SNHLY, CDR2 FYNNEI. The V and J ends lost 6 bases and 9 bases, in that order; junction bases with no gene match: 14. CDR3 amino acids: CASRDPPGLAAGQYF. The DNA of the CDR3 is TGTGCCAGCAGGGACCCCCCCGGACTAGCGGCTGGGCAGTACTTC. Full variable domain (missing parts from reference TRBV2 and TRBJ2-7): EPEVTQTPSHQVTQMGQEVILRCVPISNHLYFYWYRQILGQKVEFLVSFYNNEISEKSEIFDDQFSVERPDGSNFTLKIRSTKLEDSAMYFCASRDPPGLAAGQYFGPGTRLTVT.

There are a few counts of this clone. CDR3: CASSIATGTRDHNEQFF. In DNA form, the CDR3 reads TGTGCCAGTAGTATAGCTACCGGGACTAGGGACCACAATGAGCAGTTCTTC. V usage is TRBV19 and J usage is TRBJ2-1; 8 nucleotides agree with TRBD2. The length of the CDR3 is 17 residues. The J segment lost 5 bases and the V segment lost 1 base, leaving 10 bases of the junction unmatched. Germline-derived CDR1 and CDR2 are LNHDA and SQIVND (reference sequence).

This rearrangement joins TRBV9 to TRBJ2-1; TRBD2 might be the D (6 bases). CDR1 and CDR2 from the germline V gene are SGDLS and YYNGEE. This CDR3 is 14 amino acids long. Trimming took 4 bases from V and 5 from J, leaving 13 bases between them. CDR3 nucleotide sequence: TGTGCCAGCAGCCAGCCGGGACTGGACAATGAGCAGTTCTTC. The encoded protein is CASSQPGLDNEQFF.

The genes are TRBV28 and TRBJ2-1; 10 positions agree with TRBD2. The CDR3 sequence is 15 residues long. V lost 3 bases and J lost 9; bases outside the gene matches: 8. Germline CDR1 MDHEN, CDR2 SYDVKM. The CDR3 loop is CASSFTPSGSIEQFF. CDR3 DNA: TGTGCCAGCAGTTTCACTCCTAGCGGGAGTATTGAGCAGTTCTTC. Full variable domain (missing parts from reference TRBV28 and TRBJ2-1): DVKVTQSSRYLVKRTGEKVFLECVQDMDHENMFWYRQDPGLGLRLIYFSYDVKMKEKGDIPEGYSVSREKKERFSLILESASTNQTSMYLCASSFTPSGSIEQFFGPGTRLTVL.

This chain uses TRBV4-1 with TRBJ1-2, with TRBD1 as a possible D gene (6 bases). This CDR3 has 15 residues. V lost 4 bases and J 2 bases, leaving 14 bases between the germline ends. Looked up from germline, CDR1 is MGHRA and CDR2 is YSYEKL. The CDR3 region is CASSRGQPINYGYTF. As DNA, the CDR3 is TGCGCCAGCAGCCGGGGGCAGCCCATAAACTATGGCTACACCTTC.

The V and J genes are TRBV29-1 and TRBJ2-2; D perhaps matches TRBD2 (5 bases). CDR1 is SQVTM and CDR2 is ANQGSEA in the germline V gene. With 4 bases removed from V and 7 bases from J, the gap between germline ends came to 13 bases. The CDR3 covers 13 residues. CDR3 coding DNA: TGCAGCGTTGTCCGGGGTTTGGGCGGGGAGCTGTTTTTT. It codes for CSVVRGLGGELFF.

The chain uses TRBV2 and TRBJ2-3, with 7 nucleotides matching TRBD2. Trimming at V came to 3 bases and at J to 6 bases, leaving 3 bases not matched to a gene. The CDR3 extends over 13 amino acids. Germline V gene lookup returns CDR1 SNHLY and CDR2 FYNNEI. DNA for the CDR3: TGTGCCAGCAGTGAGGGGGAGGGGGATACGCAGTATTTT. It translates to CASSEGEGDTQYF.

The chain couples TRBV7-9 to TRBJ2-1, with TRBD1 identical over 8 bases. CDR1 and CDR2 (germline): SEHNR, FQNEAQ (reference sequence). After removal of 4 bases from V and 7 bases from J, the junction contained 3 bases not matched to a gene. There are 13 residues in the CDR3. CDR3 sequence (DNA): TGTGCCAGCAGCTATAGACAGGGGAATGAGCAGTTCTTC. Translated: CASSYRQGNEQFF. Looking up the rest from reference TRBV7-9 and TRBJ2-1 gives the full variable domain: DTGVSQNPRHKITKRGQNVTFRCDPISEHNRLYWYRQTLGQGPEFLTYFQNEAQLEKSRLLSDRFSAERPKGSFSTLEIQRTEQGDSAMYLCASSYRQGNEQFFGPGTRLTVL.

The chain recombines TRBV11-1 with TRBJ1-2, with TRBD1 identical over 10 bases. Germline lookup yields CDR1 SGHAT and CDR2 FQDESV (reference sequence). The CDR3 runs 14 residues. V gave up 4 bases and J gave up 8 bases; unmatched junction bases: 7. In nucleotides, the CDR3 is TGTGCCAGCAGCTCCCGTCGGGACAGGGGAGGCTACACCTTC. Its translation is CASSSRRDRGGYTF.

The chain carries TRBV7-6 and TRBJ2-5, with D tentatively TRBD1 (5 bases). The length of the CDR3 is 16 residues. Trimming pared 6 bases from V and 2 bases from J, leaving 19 bases between. Germline V gives CDR1 SGHVS, CDR2 FNYEAQ. In DNA, the CDR3 is TGTGCCAGCAGTTCTACAGGCGGCAGCCTACAAGAGACCCAGTACTTC. Protein product: CASSSTGGSLQETQYF.

There are a few counts of this clone. The V and J genes are TRBV5-6 and TRBJ1-1; 8 nucleotides align to TRBD1. V was clipped by 2 bases and J by 4 bases; unmatched bases: 7. Germline lookup yields CDR1 SGHDT and CDR2 YYEEEE. The CDR3 contains 15 residues. The CDR3 DNA reads TGTGCCAGCAGCTTATACAGGGGGAAGGTCACTGAAGCTTTCTTT. Translated: CASSLYRGKVTEAFF.

V gene TRBV5-1 combines with J gene TRBJ2-4; 8 positions match TRBD2. The ends lost 0 bases at V and 5 bases at J; junction bases unmatched: 4. From germline, CDR1 is SGHRS and CDR2 YFSETQ. This CDR3 is built from 15 residues. The CDR3, as DNA: TGCGCCAGCAGCTTGGGCGGGAGGTGGGAAAACATTCAGTACTTC. It translates to CASSLGGRWENIQYF.

This rearrangement joins TRBV7-2 to TRBJ2-7; D is possibly TRBD1 (7 bases). V lost 4 bases, J lost 3 bases, and 19 bases lay in between. Germline CDR1 and CDR2: SGHTA and FQGNSA. This CDR3 comprises 16 residues. The CDR3 loop reads CASSSGAGTECYEQYF. The CDR3 DNA follows: TGTGCCAGCAGCTCGGGGGCCGGGACAGAATGCTACGAGCAGTACTTC.

The chain carries TRBV19 and TRBJ2-7; the match to TRBD1 covers 7 bases. This CDR3 spans 17 amino acids. The germline CDR1 and CDR2 sequences are LNHDA and SQIVND (reference sequence). V dropped 6 bases and J dropped 0; count of bases not matched to a gene: 14. The CDR3 protein is CASRDEGAGFSSYEQYF. The CDR3 DNA sequence: TGTGCCAGTAGGGACGAGGGGGCAGGTTTCAGCTCCTACGAGCAGTACTTC.

This chain joins TRBV28 and TRBJ1-5, with D unclear. The germline V gene encodes CDR1 MDHEN and CDR2 SYDVKM. V lost 7 bases and J lost 7, with 11 bases in between. The CDR3 runs 12 residues. The CDR3 loop reads CASTDGHQPQHF. The CDR3 bases are TGTGCCAGCACTGATGGGCACCAGCCCCAGCATTTT. Based on the CDR3 plus reference TRBV28 and TRBJ1-5, the full variable domain is DVKVTQSSRYLVKRTGEKVFLECVQDMDHENMFWYRQDPGLGLRLIYFSYDVKMKEKGDIPEGYSVSREKKERFSLILESASTNQTSMYLCASTDGHQPQHFGDGTRLSIL.

This chain links TRBV7-9 with TRBJ1-3; D is undetermined. Germline CDR1 SEHNR, CDR2 FQNEAQ (reference sequence). This CDR3 has 16 residues. V lost 5 bases and J 0 bases, leaving 14 bases between the germline ends. CDR3 region: CASSQTPRYSGNTIYF. In DNA, the CDR3 is TGTGCCAGCAGCCAAACGCCCCGCTACTCTGGAAACACCATATATTTT.

The chain joins TRBV21-1 to TRBJ2-1; TRBD2 is taken as the D call from the table, unchecked against the DNA. TRBV21-1 constitutes a pseudogene. This CDR3 is 19 amino acids long. In DNA, the CDR3 is TGTGCCAGCAGCAGTCCGGGGCTAGCGGGGGGAAGCTCCTACAATGAGCAGTTCTTC. As protein: CASSSPGLAGGSSYNEQFF.

This clone was found once. The V gene is TRBV28, the J gene TRBJ2-5, with TRBD1 identical over 7 bases. Germline CDR1 reads MDHEN; CDR2 reads SYDVKM. J was trimmed by 1 base and V by 5 bases; bases with no gene match: 19. CDR3 length: 19 amino acids. The CDR3 DNA reads as TGTGCCAGCAGTCCCTCCCCTTACAAACAGGGGACAGTCCAAGAGACCCAGTACTTC. It specifies CASSPSPYKQGTVQETQYF.

V and J are TRBV5-1 and TRBJ2-2; 11 bases match TRBD2. The CDR3 extends over 19 amino acids. Germline CDR1 and CDR2: SGHRS and YFSETQ. V shed 0 bases and J 4 bases; nucleotides not matched to a gene: 11. For the CDR3, the DNA is TGCGCCAGCAGCTTGGCGACGATTAGCGGGAGGGCCGGCACCGGGGAGCTGTTTTTT. Its protein is CASSLATISGRAGTGELFF.

The V call is TRBV30, the J call TRBJ2-1; D possibly corresponds to TRBD1 (6 bases). This CDR3 region has 14 residues. Germline CDR1 is GTSNPN and CDR2 is SVGIG (reference sequence). V was pared by 0 bases and J by 8 bases, with 14 bases between. CDR3 region: CAWSVQKRGYEQFF. The CDR3 DNA reads TGTGCCTGGAGTGTCCAAAAGAGGGGGTATGAGCAGTTCTTC. Looking up the rest from reference TRBV30 and TRBJ2-1 gives the full variable domain: SQTIHQWPATLVQPVGSPLSLECTVEGTSNPNLYWYRQAAGRGLQLLFYSVGIGQISSEVPQNLSASRPQDRQFILSSKKLLLSDSGFYLCAWSVQKRGYEQFFGPGTRLTVL.

The chain is built from TRBV19 and TRBJ2-3; a weak D match, TRBD2 (7 bases). V lost 10 bases and J 4 bases, leaving 18 bases between the germline ends. Germline V gives CDR1 LNHDA, CDR2 SQIVND (reference sequence). The CDR3 has 14 amino acids. The CDR3 DNA reads TGTGCCACCAGGGAGGGGGGAATAGCAGATACGCAGTATTTT. It translates to CATREGGIADTQYF.

This clone showed up just a few times. This chain links TRBV21-1 with TRBJ1-3; TRBD1 is the table's D call and was not checked against the DNA. TRBV21-1 is given as a pseudogene. The CDR3 is made up of 16 amino acids. The chain's CDR3 is CASRNRGKGSGNTIYF. For the CDR3, the DNA is TGTGCCAGCAGGAATAGGGGAAAAGGCTCTGGAAACACCATATATTTT.

The chain recombines TRBV10-1 with TRBJ1-1, with D possibly TRBD1 on 6 matching bases. The CDR3 is 16 residues long. CDR1 is WNHNN and CDR2 is SYGVQD in the germline V gene (reference sequence). Trimming cost V 0 bases and J 4 bases, with 15 bases left between them. CDR3 loop: CASSESGGGRSTEAFF. The CDR3 nucleotides read TGCGCCAGCAGTGAGTCTGGGGGGGGGCGGTCCACTGAAGCTTTCTTT.